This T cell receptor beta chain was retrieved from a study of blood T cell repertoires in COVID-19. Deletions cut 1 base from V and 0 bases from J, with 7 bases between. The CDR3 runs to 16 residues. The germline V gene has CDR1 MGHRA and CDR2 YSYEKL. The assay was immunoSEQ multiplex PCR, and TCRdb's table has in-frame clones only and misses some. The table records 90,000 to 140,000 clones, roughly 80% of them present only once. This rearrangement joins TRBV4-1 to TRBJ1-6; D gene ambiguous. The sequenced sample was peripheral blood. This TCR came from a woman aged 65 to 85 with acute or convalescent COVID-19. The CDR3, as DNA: TGCGCCAGCAGCCAAGGGTACAGCTCCTATAATTCACCCCTCCACTTT. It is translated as CASSQGYSSYNSPLHF.